The 9 T cell receptor beta chains reported below all come from one sample, sequenced in a study of blood T cell repertoires in COVID-19. Clones were read by immunoSEQ multiplex PCR, and TCRdb kept only the in-frame ones, dropping some. The table includes 230,000 or so clones, approximately 90% detected once. The sequencing sample was made of PBMCs or T cells enriched from blood (not recorded which). These receptors all stem from a woman in her thirties who had recovered from COVID-19.

The chain is built from TRBV5-1 and TRBJ2-3, with TRBD2 as a possible D gene (5 bases). Germline assignment: CDR1 SGHRS and CDR2 YFSETQ. V lost 1 base and J lost 5, with 8 bases in between. The CDR3 extends over 13 amino acids. The CDR3 here is CASSLIAKDTQYF. In nucleotides, the CDR3 is TGCGCCAGCAGCTTGATAGCGAAAGATACGCAGTATTTT.

This rearrangement joins TRBV4-2 to TRBJ1-6; D gene unclear. Trimming stripped 4 bases from V and 8 bases from J, with 15 bases between. The length of the CDR3 is 15 residues. Germline V CDR1 and CDR2: LGHNA, YNFKEQ. The CDR3 DNA is TGTGCCAGCAGCCCGAAAGGAGCGGACCATTCACCCCTCCACTTT. It translates to CASSPKGADHSPLHF.

CDR3 protein: CASSSSIRGTEAFF. The CDR3 nucleotides are TGTGCCAGCTCCAGCTCAATAAGGGGCACTGAAGCTTTCTTT. The V call is TRBV2, the J call TRBJ1-1; tentatively, D is TRBD1 (5 bases). CDR1 is SNHLY and CDR2 is FYNNEI in the germline V gene. Trimming removed 8 bases at V and 4 bases at J, with 17 bases between. The CDR3 is made up of 14 amino acids.

Notes on this clone: The sample contains more than one DNA sequence encoding this CDR3. The V call is TRBV5-4, the J call TRBJ2-1; 10 bases map to TRBD2. The trim removed 1 base at V and 8 bases at J, leaving 3 bases unmatched. The germline V gene encodes CDR1 SGHNT and CDR2 YYREEE (reference sequence). This CDR3 has 14 amino acids. CDR3 region: CASSLSGGAYEQFF. CDR3 in DNA: TGTGCCAGCAGCTTGAGCGGGGGGGCCTATGAGCAGTTCTTC. Filled out from reference TRBV5-4 and TRBJ2-1, the complete variable domain reads ETGVTQSPTHLIKTRGQQVTLRCSSQSGHNTVSWYQQALGQGPQFIFQYYREEENGRGNFPPRFSGLQFPNYSSELNVNALELDDSALYLCASSLSGGAYEQFFGPGTRLTVL.

The V call is TRBV7-9, the J call TRBJ1-1; TRBD1 agrees at 7 bases. This CDR3 spans 11 amino acids. Germline-derived CDR1 and CDR2 are SEHNR and FQNEAQ (reference sequence). Unmatched junction bases numbered 1, after V lost 1 base and J lost 11 bases. The CDR3 DNA reads as TGTGCCAGCAGCTTAGAGGGGGCGGCTTTCTTT. This codes for CASSLEGAAFF.

Here the CDR3 reads CSVYGQGSGNTIYF. The CDR3 region has the DNA TGCAGCGTCTATGGACAGGGCTCTGGAAACACCATATATTTT. This rearrangement joins TRBV29-1 to TRBJ1-3, with 8 bases aligning to TRBD1. From germline, CDR1 is SQVTM and CDR2 ANQGSEA. The CDR3 sequence is 14 residues long. The J segment lost 0 bases and the V segment lost 6 bases, leaving 4 bases of the junction unmatched.

This sequence joins TRBV10-2 and TRBJ2-7, with D unresolved. The ends were cut back, 7 bases at V and 2 bases at J, with 6 bases in the middle. CDR3 length equals 11 residues. The V gene's germline CDR1 is WSHSY and CDR2 SAAADI. CDR3 amino acids: CASTQTYEQYF. The CDR3 nucleotides are TGCGCCAGCACGCAGACCTACGAGCAGTACTTC.

This clone was counted a few times. V is TRBV19 and J is TRBJ1-5; 7 nucleotides agree with TRBD1. The germline gives CDR1 LNHDA, CDR2 SQIVND (reference sequence). Unmatched junction bases numbered 12, after V lost 3 bases and J lost 1 base. CDR3 length equals 18 residues. This CDR3 is CASSISPQGLVSNQPQHF. Here the CDR3 DNA reads TGTGCCAGTAGTATTTCCCCACAGGGGCTTGTGAGCAATCAGCCCCAGCATTTT.

This chain connects TRBV2 to TRBJ2-3; 7 bases align to TRBD1. Germline loops: CDR1 SNHLY, CDR2 FYNNEI. CDR3 length: 17 residues. V was pared by 2 bases and J by 2 bases, with 10 bases of the junction left unmatched. The CDR3 DNA reads TGTGCCAGCAGTGAAAGTTGGGACAGTCAGAACACAGATACGCAGTATTTT. Protein sequence: CASSESWDSQNTDTQYF. The full variable domain, its missing parts supplied by reference TRBV2 and TRBJ2-3, is EPEVTQTPSHQVTQMGQEVILRCVPISNHLYFYWYRQILGQKVEFLVSFYNNEISEKSEIFDDQFSVERPDGSNFTLKIRSTKLEDSAMYFCASSESWDSQNTDTQYFGPGTRLTVL.